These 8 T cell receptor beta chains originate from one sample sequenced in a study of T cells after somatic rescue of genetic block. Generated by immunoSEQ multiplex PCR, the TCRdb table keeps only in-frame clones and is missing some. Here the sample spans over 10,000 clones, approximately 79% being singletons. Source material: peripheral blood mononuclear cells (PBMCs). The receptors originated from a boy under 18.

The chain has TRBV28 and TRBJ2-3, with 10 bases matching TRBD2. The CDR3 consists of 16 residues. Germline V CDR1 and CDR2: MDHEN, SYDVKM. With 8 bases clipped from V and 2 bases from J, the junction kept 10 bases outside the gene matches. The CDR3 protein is CASRPSGRDFTDTQYF. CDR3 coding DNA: TGTGCCAGCCGTCCCAGCGGGAGGGACTTCACAGATACGCAGTATTTT.

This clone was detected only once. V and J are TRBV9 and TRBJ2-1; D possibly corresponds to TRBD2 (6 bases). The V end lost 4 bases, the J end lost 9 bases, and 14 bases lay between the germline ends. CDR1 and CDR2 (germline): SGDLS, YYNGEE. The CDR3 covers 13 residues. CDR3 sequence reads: CASSSLGLSEQFF. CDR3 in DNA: TGTGCCAGCAGCTCACTGGGACTCAGTGAGCAGTTCTTC.

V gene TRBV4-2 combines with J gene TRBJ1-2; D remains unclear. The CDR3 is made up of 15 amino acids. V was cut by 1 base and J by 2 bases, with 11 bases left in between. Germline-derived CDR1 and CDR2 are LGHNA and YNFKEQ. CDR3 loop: CASSQVRTANYGYTF. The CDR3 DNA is TGTGCCAGCAGCCAAGTAAGGACCGCCAACTATGGCTACACCTTC.

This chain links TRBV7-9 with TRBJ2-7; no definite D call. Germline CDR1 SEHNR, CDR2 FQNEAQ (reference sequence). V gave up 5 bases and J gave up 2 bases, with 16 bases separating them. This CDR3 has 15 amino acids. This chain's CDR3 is CASSPPVKVAYEQYF. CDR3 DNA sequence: TGTGCCAGCAGCCCCCCAGTGAAGGTCGCCTACGAGCAGTACTTC.

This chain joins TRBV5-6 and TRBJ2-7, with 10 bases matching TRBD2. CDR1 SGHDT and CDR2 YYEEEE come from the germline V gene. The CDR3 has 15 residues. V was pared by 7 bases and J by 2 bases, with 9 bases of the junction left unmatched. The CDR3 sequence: CASAQGLAGAYEQYF. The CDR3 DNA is TGTGCCAGCGCACAAGGGCTAGCGGGGGCCTACGAGCAGTACTTC.

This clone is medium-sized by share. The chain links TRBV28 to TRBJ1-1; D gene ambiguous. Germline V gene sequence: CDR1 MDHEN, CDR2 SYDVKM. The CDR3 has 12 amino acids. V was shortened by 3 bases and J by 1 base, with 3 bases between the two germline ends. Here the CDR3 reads CASSFWNTEAFF. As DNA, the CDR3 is TGTGCCAGCAGTTTTTGGAACACTGAAGCTTTCTTT.

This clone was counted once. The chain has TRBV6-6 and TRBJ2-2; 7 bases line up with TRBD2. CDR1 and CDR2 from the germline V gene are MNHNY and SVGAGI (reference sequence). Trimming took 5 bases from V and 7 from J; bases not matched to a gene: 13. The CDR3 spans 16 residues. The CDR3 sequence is CASSAGGAGVGGELFF. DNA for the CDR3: TGTGCCAGCAGTGCTGGAGGGGCGGGAGTCGGCGGGGAGCTGTTTTTT.

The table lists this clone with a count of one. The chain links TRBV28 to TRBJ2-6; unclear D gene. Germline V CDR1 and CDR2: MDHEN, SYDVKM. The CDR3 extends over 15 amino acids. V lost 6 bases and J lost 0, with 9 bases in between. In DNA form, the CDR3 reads TGTGCCAGCAGAGAACCCGGCTCTGGGGCCAACGTCCTGACTTTC. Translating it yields CASREPGSGANVLTF.